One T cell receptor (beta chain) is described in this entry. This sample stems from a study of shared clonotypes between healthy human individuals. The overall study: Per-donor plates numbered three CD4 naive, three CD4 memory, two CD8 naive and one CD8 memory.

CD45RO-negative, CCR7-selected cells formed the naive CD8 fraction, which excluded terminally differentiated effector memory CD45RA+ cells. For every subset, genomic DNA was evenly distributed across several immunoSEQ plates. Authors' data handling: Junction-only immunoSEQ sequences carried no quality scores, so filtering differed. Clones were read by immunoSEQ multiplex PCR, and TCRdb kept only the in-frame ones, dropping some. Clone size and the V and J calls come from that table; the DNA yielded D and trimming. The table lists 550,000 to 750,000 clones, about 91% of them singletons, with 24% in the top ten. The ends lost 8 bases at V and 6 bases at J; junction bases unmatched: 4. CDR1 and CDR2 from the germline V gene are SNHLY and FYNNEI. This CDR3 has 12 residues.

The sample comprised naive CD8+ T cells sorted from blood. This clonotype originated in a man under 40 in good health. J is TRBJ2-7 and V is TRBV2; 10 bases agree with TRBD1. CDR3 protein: CASGTGEIEQYF. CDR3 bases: TGTGCCAGCGGGACAGGGGAAATCGAGCAGTACTTC.